The 8 T cell receptor beta chains below were found in one sample sequenced in a study of T cells in Graves' hyperthyroidism and ophthalmopathy. Researchers took RNA transcripts and amplified the TCR beta CDR3 regions from them. HTBI primers were used for first-round RT-PCR of the TCR CDR3. TCRdb used MiXCR to reprocess the multiplex PCR reads, holding one entry per CDR3 protein. The table lists hundreds of thousands of distinct CDR3 sequences, around 38% of them singletons. Sequencing was performed on blood. These receptor sequences come from a man younger than 35 with Graves' hyperthyroidism.

The rearrangement links TRBV2 to TRBJ2-7, with 7 nucleotides matching TRBD2. The CDR3 has 11 amino acids. Germline V gene data show CDR1 as SNHLY and CDR2 as FYNNEI. For the CDR3, the DNA is TGTGGGACTAGAAAAGGGCACGAGCAGTACTTC. Its protein is CGTRKGHEQYF.

At least ten counts were recorded for this clonotype. The chain couples TRBV24-1 to TRBJ1-1; D call uncertain. Trimming stripped 5 bases from V and 3 bases from J, with 6 bases between. The CDR3 totals 12 residues. From germline, CDR1 is KGHDR and CDR2 SFDVKD. The CDR3 sequence is CATSAGDTEAFF. CDR3 bases: TGTGCCACCAGTGCAGGTGACACTGAAGCTTTCTTT.

The V call is TRBV20-1, the J call TRBJ2-7, with a possible D match to TRBD1 (6 bases). The CDR3 covers 11 residues. With 8 bases removed from V and 4 bases from J, the gap between germline ends came to 12 bases. In germline, CDR1 is DFQATT, CDR2 SNEGSKA (reference sequence). The CDR3 spells CSPLRGYEQYF. The CDR3 DNA reads as TGCAGTCCCTTAAGGGGGTACGAGCAGTACTTC.

This clonotype was seen at least ten times. The J gene is TRBJ1-5, the V gene TRBV29-1; D not resolved. CDR1 is SQVTM and CDR2 is ANQGSEA in the germline V gene. V was trimmed by 5 bases and J by 0 bases, leaving 11 bases between them. The CDR3 is 14 residues long. CDR3 bases: TGCAGCGTTCGGACGGTAGATAGCAATCAGCCCCAGCATTTT. Translating gives CSVRTVDSNQPQHF.

In this sample, this clonotype turned up once. At one boundary the junction diverges from the germline segment, which might be a read error. The rearrangement uses TRBV19 and TRBJ1-1; 7 bases are a match to TRBD1. CDR3 length: 14 amino acids. Germline V gives CDR1 LNHDA, CDR2 SQIVND (reference sequence). CDR3 in amino acids: CTSSLDRVNTEAFF. The CDR3 DNA reads TGTACCAGTAGTCTAGACAGGGTAAACACTGAAGCTTTCTTT. Drawing the rest from reference TRBV19 and TRBJ1-1, the complete variable domain is DGGITQSPKYLFRKEGQNVTLSCEQNLNHDAMYWYRQDPGQGLRLIYYSQIVNDFQKGDIAEGYSVSREKKESFPLTVTSAQKNPTAFYLCTSSLDRVNTEAFFGQGTRLTVV.

The rearrangement uses TRBV5-8 and TRBJ2-7, with D possibly matching TRBD2 (5 bases). Trimming took off 4 bases at V and 3 bases at J, with 14 bases between the two ends. The CDR3 has 14 amino acids. Germline values: CDR1 SGHTS, CDR2 YDEGEE. CDR3 region: CASSPGLDFYEQYF. The CDR3 DNA is TGTGCCAGCAGCCCCGGACTGGATTTCTACGAGCAGTACTTC.

This clonotype has only a few counts. This sequence joins TRBV5-8 and TRBJ2-5; 9 bases map to TRBD2. The CDR3 loop spans 13 amino acids. Germline V gives CDR1 SGHTS, CDR2 YDEGEE. V lost 0 bases and J lost 11; bases outside the gene matches: 5. This CDR3 is CASSLVRAGGQYF. CDR3 nucleotides: TGTGCCAGCAGCTTGGTGCGAGCGGGGGGACAGTACTTC.

This clonotype has at least ten counts. CDR3 residues: CASSLRQGALSQPQHF. The CDR3 DNA follows: TGTGCCAGCAGCTTACGGCAGGGGGCTTTATCTCAGCCCCAGCATTTT. The gene calls are TRBV7-3 and TRBJ1-5; TRBD1 aligns across 8 bases. The length of the CDR3 is 16 residues. The ends lost 2 bases at V and 6 bases at J; junction bases unmatched: 9. Per the germline V gene, CDR1 is SGHTA and CDR2 is FQGTGA.